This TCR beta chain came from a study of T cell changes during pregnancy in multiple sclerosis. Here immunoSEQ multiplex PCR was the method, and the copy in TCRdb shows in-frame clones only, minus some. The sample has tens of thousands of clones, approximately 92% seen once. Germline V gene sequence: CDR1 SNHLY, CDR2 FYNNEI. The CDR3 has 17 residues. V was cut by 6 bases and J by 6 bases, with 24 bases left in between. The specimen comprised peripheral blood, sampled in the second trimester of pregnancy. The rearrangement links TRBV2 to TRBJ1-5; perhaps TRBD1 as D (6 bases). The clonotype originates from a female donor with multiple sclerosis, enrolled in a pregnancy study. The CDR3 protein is CASRPRRAGGLGQPQHF. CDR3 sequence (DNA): TGTGCCAGCAGACCCCGAAGGGCTGGGGGCCTGGGTCAGCCCCAGCATTTT.